This T cell receptor beta chain was recorded in a study of T cells in tumors after PD-1 blockade. Study background: Either cemiplimab 350 mg every 2 weeks or pembrolizumab 200 mg every 3 weeks was given. Mean per blood sample: 113,528 templates (about 24,000-260,000), 36,536 unique clonotypes.

Generated by immunoSEQ multiplex PCR, the TCRdb table keeps only in-frame clones and is missing some. This sample has roughly 19,000 clones, with around four fifths found just once. The CDR3 is 17 residues long. Germline CDR1 reads WSHSY; CDR2 reads SAAADI. Trimming pared 0 bases from V and 0 bases from J, leaving 9 bases between. Template: tumor biopsy or peripheral blood genomic DNA, roughly 550-6,500 ng per sample. The sample was PBMCs, taken before anti-PD-1 treatment. The chain combines TRBV10-2 with TRBJ1-6; perhaps TRBD1 as D (5 bases). The sequence was collected from a human donor with basal cell carcinoma. CDR3 loop: CASSESGGSSYNSPLHF. The CDR3 DNA follows: TGCGCCAGCAGTGAGTCGGGGGGAAGCTCCTATAATTCACCCCTCCACTTT.